These T cell receptor beta chains were read from a single sample in a study of read filtering for tumor transcriptome and immune sequencing. TCRdb reprocessed the reads via MiXCR and lists one record per CDR3 protein. Of about 5,200 distinct CDR3 sequences listed, roughly 22% are singletons. Sequenced material: a population of CD138-negative cells sorted from bone marrow. The source of these receptors is a donor at least 40 years old with multiple myeloma. Both conserved end residues are part of each CDR3. Each record gives: V gene, J gene, clone size, D gene, CDR3 DNA, CDR3 protein. D genes are given only for firm matches. Some rows have no size entry. The others give once, few or many, or a class for an expanded clone.

>TRBV10-1|TRBJ2-2|many|TRBD2
TGCGCCGGCAGCGGACTAGCGGGAGTAGGGGAGCTGTTTTTT
CAGSGLAGVGELFF
>TRBV20-1|TRBJ2-7|medium-sized|TRBD2
TGCAGTGCGAAGCCACTAGCGCTCTACGAGCAGTACTTC
CSAKPLALYEQYF
>TRBV7-3|TRBJ2-3|medium-sized|.
TGTGCCAGCAGCTTGTTAGGCTCCACAGATACGCAGTATTTT
CASSLLGSTDTQYF
>TRBV4-1|TRBJ2-7|.|.
TGCGCCAGCGGCCAAGAACGGGACAAGTCGTGGTACGAGCAGTACTTC
CASGQERDKSWYEQYF
>TRBV11-2|TRBJ1-2|medium-sized|TRBD1
TGTGCCAGCAGCTCCAACAGGGGGCAGGGCTATGGCTACACCTTC
CASSSNRGQGYGYTF
>TRBV29-1|TRBJ2-1|many|.
TGCAGCGTTGGAAAAGGGGGAAGCTACAATGAGCAGTTCTTC
CSVGKGGSYNEQFF
>TRBV4-3|TRBJ2-3|many|.
TGCGCCAGCAGCCAAGATAGGGGACCACACACAGATACGCAGTATTTT
CASSQDRGPHTDTQYF
>TRBV4-1|TRBJ2-1|medium-sized|.
TGCGCCAGCAGCCAAGGGGCCTTACTAGGCAATGAGCAGTTCTTC
CASSQGALLGNEQFF
>TRBV11-3|TRBJ1-3|.|.
TGTGCCAGCAGCTTAAAAAACGGAAACACCATATATTTT
CASSLKNGNTIYF
>TRBV6-5|TRBJ2-3|many|TRBD1
TGTGCCAGCAGTTGCTCGCCGGGACAGGGGACTGATACGCAGTATTTT
CASSCSPGQGTDTQYF
>TRBV29-1|TRBJ2-1|.|TRBD2
TGCAGCGCTGAGACTAGCGGAGCGAGCTCCTACAAAGAGCGGTTCTTC
CSAETSGASSYKERFF
>TRBV7-2|TRBJ2-3|medium-sized|TRBD2
TGTGCCAGCAGCTCTAGCGGGAGTGTGACAGATACGCAGTATTTT
CASSSSGSVTDTQYF
>TRBV14|TRBJ2-1|many|.
TGTGCCATCAACCCCGGACTACCGGGAATGTCCTACAATGAGCAGTTCTTC
CAINPGLPGMSYNEQFF
>TRBV29-1|TRBJ2-2|many|TRBD2
TGCAGCGCAGGCCAGGCTAGCGGGAGCGGGGAGCTGTTTTTT
CSAGQASGSGELFF
>TRBV4-1|TRBJ2-1|large|.
TGCGCCAGCAGCCCACTCAGGCGGAATGAGCAGTTCTTC
CASSPLRRNEQFF
>TRBV6-2/TRBV6-3|TRBJ2-3|medium-sized|TRBD2
TGTGCCAGCAGTTCCCTGAACCTAGCGGGCCCGCAGTATTTT
CASSSLNLAGPQYF
>TRBV4-3|TRBJ2-7|many|.
TGCGCCAGCAGCCAAGTTTTATCCGACAGTTTCTCCTACGAGCAGTACTTC
CASSQVLSDSFSYEQYF
>TRBV12-3/TRBV12-4|TRBJ1-1|medium-sized|TRBD1
TGTGCCAGCAGTTATCCGGGACAGGGGGCGTTCACTGAAGCTTTCTTT
CASSYPGQGAFTEAFF
>TRBV14|TRBJ2-1|few|.
TGTGCCGGCAGCCGAGCTGGTAGCGCCGATGAGCAGTTCTTC
CAGSRAGSADEQFF
>TRBV5-4|TRBJ2-7|many|.
TGTGCCAGCAGCTTTTTCGACGGGAGAGGCATCGAGCAGTACTTC
CASSFFDGRGIEQYF
>TRBV10-2|TRBJ2-3|medium-sized|TRBD1
TGCGCCAGCAGTGAATCCAGGGGGACAGATACGCAGTATTTT
CASSESRGTDTQYF
>TRBV9|TRBJ1-1|.|.
TGTGCCAGCAGCCGGGACGGCGAAGCTGTCTTT
CASSRDGEAVF